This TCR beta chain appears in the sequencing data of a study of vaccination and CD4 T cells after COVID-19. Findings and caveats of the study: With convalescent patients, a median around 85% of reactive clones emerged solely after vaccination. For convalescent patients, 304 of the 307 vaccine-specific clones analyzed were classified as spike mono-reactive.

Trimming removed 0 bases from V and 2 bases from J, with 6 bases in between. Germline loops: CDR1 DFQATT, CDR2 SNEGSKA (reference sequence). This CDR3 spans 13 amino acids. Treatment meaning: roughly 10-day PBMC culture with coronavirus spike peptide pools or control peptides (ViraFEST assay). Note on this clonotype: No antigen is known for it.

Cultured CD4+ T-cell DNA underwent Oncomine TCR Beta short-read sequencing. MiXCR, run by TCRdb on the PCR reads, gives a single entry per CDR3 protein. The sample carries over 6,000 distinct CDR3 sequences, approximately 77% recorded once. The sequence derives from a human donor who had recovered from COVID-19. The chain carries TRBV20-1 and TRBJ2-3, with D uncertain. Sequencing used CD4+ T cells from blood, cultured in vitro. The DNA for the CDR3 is TGCAGTGCTAGAGAAGGATTCACAGATACGCAGTATTTT. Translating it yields CSAREGFTDTQYF.